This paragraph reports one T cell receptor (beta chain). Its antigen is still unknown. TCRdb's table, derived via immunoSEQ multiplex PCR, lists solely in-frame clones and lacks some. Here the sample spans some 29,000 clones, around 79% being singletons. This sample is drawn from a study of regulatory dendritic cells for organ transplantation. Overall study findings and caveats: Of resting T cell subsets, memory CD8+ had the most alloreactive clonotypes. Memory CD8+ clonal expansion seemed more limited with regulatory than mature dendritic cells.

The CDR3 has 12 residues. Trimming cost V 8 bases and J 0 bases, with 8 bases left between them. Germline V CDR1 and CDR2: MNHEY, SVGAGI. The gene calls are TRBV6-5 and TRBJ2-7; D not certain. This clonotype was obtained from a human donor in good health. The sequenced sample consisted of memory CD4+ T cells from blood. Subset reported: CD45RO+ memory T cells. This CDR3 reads CASGKGSYEQYF. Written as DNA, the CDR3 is TGTGCCAGCGGAAAGGGCTCCTACGAGCAGTACTTC.